This is a list of T cell receptor beta chains from one sample in a study of cytomegalovirus exposure and HLA in healthy donors. Profiling relied on immunoSEQ multiplex PCR, and the TCRdb table lists in-frame clones only, not all of them. The table has 100,000 to 120,000 clones, 76% seen once. Input material: PBMCs. Receptors were obtained from a middle-aged man in good health and CMV-seropositive. The CDR3 runs from the conserved cysteine through the conserved F or W. D genes are given only for firm matches. Only part of the rows carry a size: once, few, many, or a class if the clone is expanded.

D gene: .; V gene: TRBV6-5; J gene: TRBJ1-5; clone size: .; CDR3 DNA: TGTGCCAGCAGGCAGATGGAGGGACAGCCCCAGCATTTT; CDR3 protein: CASRQMEGQPQHF
D gene: TRBD2; V gene: TRBV11-3; J gene: TRBJ2-3; clone size: .; CDR3 DNA: TGTGCCAGCAGCTTAAGGGGACTAGCGGGAGTAAAGGCAGATACGCAGTATTTT; CDR3 protein: CASSLRGLAGVKADTQYF
D gene: TRBD2; V gene: TRBV7-2; J gene: TRBJ2-1; clone size: .; CDR3 DNA: TGTGCCAGCAGCTTAGCGCGGCTAGCGGGAGTAGGCGACAATGAGCAGTTCTTC; CDR3 protein: CASSLARLAGVGDNEQFF
D gene: .; V gene: TRBV15; J gene: TRBJ2-6; clone size: .; CDR3 DNA: TGTGCCACCAGCCGAGACATATACTCTGGGGCCAACGGCCTGACTTTC; CDR3 protein: CATSRDIYSGANGLTF
D gene: TRBD1; V gene: TRBV4-3; J gene: TRBJ2-1; clone size: .; CDR3 DNA: TGCGCCAGCAGCCAATACACCGGGACAGGGAAGAATGAGCAGTTCTTC; CDR3 protein: CASSQYTGTGKNEQFF
D gene: .; V gene: TRBV19; J gene: TRBJ2-7; clone size: once; CDR3 DNA: TGTGCCAGTAGTATCGACGACAGGACCTCCTACGAGCAGTACTTC; CDR3 protein: CASSIDDRTSYEQYF
D gene: TRBD1; V gene: TRBV7-9; J gene: TRBJ1-6; clone size: .; CDR3 DNA: TGTGCCAGCAGCTCCCAGGGGGCGAATTCACCCCTCCACTTT; CDR3 protein: CASSSQGANSPLHF
D gene: TRBD2; V gene: TRBV4-1; J gene: TRBJ2-3; clone size: .; CDR3 DNA: TGCGCCAGCAGCCAAGAAGGCGGGAGATCTACAGATACGCAGTATTTT; CDR3 protein: CASSQEGGRSTDTQYF
D gene: TRBD1; V gene: TRBV5-5; J gene: TRBJ1-1; clone size: once; CDR3 DNA: TGTGCCAGCAGCGGAAGGACAGGGGACACTGAAGCTTTCTTT; CDR3 protein: CASSGRTGDTEAFF
D gene: .; V gene: TRBV19; J gene: TRBJ1-2; clone size: few; CDR3 DNA: TGTGCCAGTAGTATAGCCGGGGGGCCCTATGGCTACACCTTC; CDR3 protein: CASSIAGGPYGYTF
D gene: .; V gene: TRBV7-2; J gene: TRBJ1-3; clone size: .; CDR3 DNA: TGTGCCAGCAGCGCCGGGTTGAGCTCTGGAAACACCATATATTTT; CDR3 protein: CASSAGLSSGNTIYF
D gene: TRBD1; V gene: TRBV30; J gene: TRBJ2-7; clone size: .; CDR3 DNA: TGTGCCAGTTCCTCTGGGGGACAGTCGCAGTACTTC; CDR3 protein: CASSSGGQSQYF
D gene: TRBD1; V gene: TRBV7-2; J gene: TRBJ2-1; clone size: few; CDR3 DNA: TGTGCCAGCAGCTTCAAGGGACAGGGAGGGAATGAGCAGTTCTTC; CDR3 protein: CASSFKGQGGNEQFF
D gene: TRBD1; V gene: TRBV18; J gene: TRBJ1-1; clone size: .; CDR3 DNA: TGTGCCAGCTCACCACCTACAGGGGGCAAGAGTACTGAAGCTTTCTTT; CDR3 protein: CASSPPTGGKSTEAFF
D gene: .; V gene: TRBV10-3; J gene: TRBJ2-6; clone size: .; CDR3 DNA: TGTGCCATCAGTGACGGGTTCGGTGGGGCCAACGTCCTGACTTTC; CDR3 protein: CAISDGFGGANVLTF
D gene: TRBD1; V gene: TRBV6-5; J gene: TRBJ1-5; clone size: .; CDR3 DNA: TGTGCCAGCAGTCAGGGGGCGAGCAATCAGCCCCAGCATTTT; CDR3 protein: CASSQGASNQPQHF
D gene: .; V gene: TRBV7-2; J gene: TRBJ2-1; clone size: .; CDR3 DNA: TGTGCCAGCAGCTCCTTTAATGAGCAGTTCTTC; CDR3 protein: CASSSFNEQFF
D gene: .; V gene: TRBV5-4; J gene: TRBJ2-7; clone size: .; CDR3 DNA: TGTGCCAGCAGCGACGGACTTTACGAGCAGTACTTC; CDR3 protein: CASSDGLYEQYF
D gene: .; V gene: TRBV11-2; J gene: TRBJ1-1; clone size: .; CDR3 DNA: TGTGCCAGCAGCTTAACTGGGGCAGGGCTCGTGAACACTGAAGCTTTCTTT; CDR3 protein: CASSLTGAGLVNTEAFF
D gene: TRBD1; V gene: TRBV11-2; J gene: TRBJ2-1; clone size: few; CDR3 DNA: TGTGCCAGCAGCCGGGGACAGGTTAGACATAAGATGGACAATGAGCAGTTCTTC; CDR3 protein: CASSRGQVRHKMDNEQFF
D gene: TRBD2; V gene: TRBV27; J gene: TRBJ2-7; clone size: few; CDR3 DNA: TGTGCCAGCAGTTACAGGCAGCTAGCGGGAGAAGTCTACGAGCAGTACTTC; CDR3 protein: CASSYRQLAGEVYEQYF
D gene: TRBD1; V gene: TRBV28; J gene: TRBJ2-5; clone size: .; CDR3 DNA: TGTGCCAGCAGTCACAGGGGGGTAGAGACCCAGTACTTC; CDR3 protein: CASSHRGVETQYF
D gene: TRBD2; V gene: TRBV2; J gene: TRBJ2-3; clone size: .; CDR3 DNA: TGTGCCAGCACCATTCGGACTAGCGGGAGCAGAGGTGATACGCAGTATTTT; CDR3 protein: CASTIRTSGSRGDTQYF
D gene: .; V gene: TRBV9; J gene: TRBJ1-1; clone size: few; CDR3 DNA: TGTGCCAGCTCCCCGCGGGGGGCTACTGAAGCTTTCTTT; CDR3 protein: CASSPRGATEAFF
D gene: TRBD1; V gene: TRBV28; J gene: TRBJ2-7; clone size: .; CDR3 DNA: TGTGCCAGCAGTTTATCAGGGGGTTTGTACGAGCAGTACTTC; CDR3 protein: CASSLSGGLYEQYF
D gene: TRBD2; V gene: TRBV7-3; J gene: TRBJ2-3; clone size: once; CDR3 DNA: TGTGCCAGCTCCCTGCGGGGGGGGACAGATACGCAGTATTTT; CDR3 protein: CASSLRGGTDTQYF